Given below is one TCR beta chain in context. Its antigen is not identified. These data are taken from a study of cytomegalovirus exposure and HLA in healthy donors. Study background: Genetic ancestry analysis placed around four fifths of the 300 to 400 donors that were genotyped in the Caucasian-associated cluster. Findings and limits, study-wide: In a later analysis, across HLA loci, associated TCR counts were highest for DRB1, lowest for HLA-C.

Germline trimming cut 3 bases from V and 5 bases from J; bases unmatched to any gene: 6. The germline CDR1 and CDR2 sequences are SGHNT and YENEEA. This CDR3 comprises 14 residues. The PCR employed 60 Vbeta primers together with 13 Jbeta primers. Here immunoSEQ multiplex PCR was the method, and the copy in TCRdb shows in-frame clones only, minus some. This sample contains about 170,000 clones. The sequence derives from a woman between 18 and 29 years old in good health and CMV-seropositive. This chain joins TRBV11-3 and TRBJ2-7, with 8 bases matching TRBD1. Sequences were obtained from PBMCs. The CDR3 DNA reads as TGTGCCAGCAGCTTGGACAGGGTGGATAACGAGCAGTACTTC. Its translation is CASSLDRVDNEQYF.